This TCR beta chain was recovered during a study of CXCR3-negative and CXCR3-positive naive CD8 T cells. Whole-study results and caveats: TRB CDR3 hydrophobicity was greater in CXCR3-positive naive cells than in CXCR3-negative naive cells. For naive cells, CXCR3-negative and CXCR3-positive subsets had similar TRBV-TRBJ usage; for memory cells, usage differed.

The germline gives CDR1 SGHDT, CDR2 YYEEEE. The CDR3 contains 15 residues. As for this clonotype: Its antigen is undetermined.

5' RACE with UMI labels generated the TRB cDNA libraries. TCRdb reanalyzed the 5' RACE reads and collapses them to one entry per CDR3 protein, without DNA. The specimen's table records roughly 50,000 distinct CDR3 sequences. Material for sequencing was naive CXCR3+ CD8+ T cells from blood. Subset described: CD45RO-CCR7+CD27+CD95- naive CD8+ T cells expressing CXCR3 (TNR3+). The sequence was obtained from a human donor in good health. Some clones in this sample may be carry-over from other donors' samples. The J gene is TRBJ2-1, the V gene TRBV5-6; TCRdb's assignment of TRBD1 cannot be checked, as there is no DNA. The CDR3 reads CASSFLGASYNEQFF.